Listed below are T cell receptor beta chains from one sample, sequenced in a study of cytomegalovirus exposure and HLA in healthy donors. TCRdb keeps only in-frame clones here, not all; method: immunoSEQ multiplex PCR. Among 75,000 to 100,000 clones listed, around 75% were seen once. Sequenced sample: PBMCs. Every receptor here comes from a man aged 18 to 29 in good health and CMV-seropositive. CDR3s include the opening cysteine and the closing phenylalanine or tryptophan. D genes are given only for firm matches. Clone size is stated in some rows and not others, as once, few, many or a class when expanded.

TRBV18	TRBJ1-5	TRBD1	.	TGTGCCAGCTCACCGGGACAGGGGTTTCAGCCCCAGCATTTT	CASSPGQGFQPQHF
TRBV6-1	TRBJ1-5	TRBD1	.	TGTGCCAGCAGTGGCGATGGGACAGGAGGTCAGCCCCAGCATTTT	CASSGDGTGGQPQHF
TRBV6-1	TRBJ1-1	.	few	TGTGCCAGCAGTGAATCGGTGAACACTGAAGCTTTCTTT	CASSESVNTEAFF
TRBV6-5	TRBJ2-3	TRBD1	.	TGTGCCAGCAGTCGACAGGGGGACAGCACAGATACGCAGTATTTT	CASSRQGDSTDTQYF
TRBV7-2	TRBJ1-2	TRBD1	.	TGTGCCAGCAGCCCTCGGGACAGGGGAGGATATGGCTACACCTTC	CASSPRDRGGYGYTF
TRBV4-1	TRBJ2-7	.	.	TGCGCCAGCATTCAACTAGGAGGCCTACGGTTCTACGAGCAGTACTTC	CASIQLGGLRFYEQYF
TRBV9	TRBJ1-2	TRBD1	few	TGTGCCAGCAGCGCGGGACAGGGGGACTATGGCTACACCTTC	CASSAGQGDYGYTF
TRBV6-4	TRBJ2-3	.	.	TGTGCCAGCAGTGAGAGGTTAGAGGCAGATACGCAGTATTTT	CASSERLEADTQYF
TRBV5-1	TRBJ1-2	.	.	TGCGCCAGCAGCTTGGGAGCGGGCTACACCTTC	CASSLGAGYTF
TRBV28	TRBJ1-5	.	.	TGTGCCAGCAGCAACAGAGGGCCCCAGCCCCAGCATTTT	CASSNRGPQPQHF
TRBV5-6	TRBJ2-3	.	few	TGTGCCAGCAGCTTGGGAGGGTGGGGGCCAGGAGATACGCAGTATTTT	CASSLGGWGPGDTQYF
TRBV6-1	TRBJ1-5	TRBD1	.	TGTGCCAGCAGTGATGAGGGACAGGTCGTGTTTAGCAATCAGCCCCAGCATTTT	CASSDEGQVVFSNQPQHF
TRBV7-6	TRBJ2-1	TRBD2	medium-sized	TGTGCCAGCAGCTTAGAGGTGGCGGGGGGGTACAATGAGCAGTTCTTC	CASSLEVAGGYNEQFF
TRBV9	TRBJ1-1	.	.	TGTGCCAGCAGCGTCTCGGTCATGAACACTGAAGCTTTCTTT	CASSVSVMNTEAFF
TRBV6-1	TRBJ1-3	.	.	TGTGCCAGCAAGGGGAACTCTGGAAACACCATATATTTT	CASKGNSGNTIYF
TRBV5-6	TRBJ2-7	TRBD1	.	TGTGCCAGCAGCCGTGGGGACAGTTCCTACGAGCAGTACTTC	CASSRGDSSYEQYF
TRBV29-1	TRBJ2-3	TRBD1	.	TGCAGCGTCTTACAGGGGAGAGGGGATACGCAGTATTTT	CSVLQGRGDTQYF
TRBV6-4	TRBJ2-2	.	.	TGTGCCAGCAGTTCAGGGGACACCGGGGAGCTGTTTTTT	CASSSGDTGELFF
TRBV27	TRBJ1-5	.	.	TGTGCCAGCAGTAGAACCGGGGACATAGGTCAGCCCCAGCATTTT	CASSRTGDIGQPQHF
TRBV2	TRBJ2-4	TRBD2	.	TGTGCCAGCAGTCTAACGCGCAGGGGACTAGCGGGGGGATTCAAAAACATTCAGTACTTC	CASSLTRRGLAGGFKNIQYF
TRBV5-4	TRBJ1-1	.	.	TGTGCCAGCAGCTTCTTGGGGGCCTTAATGAACACTGAAGCTTTCTTT	CASSFLGALMNTEAFF
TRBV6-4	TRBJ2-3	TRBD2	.	TGTGCCAGCAGTGACTCCCCTAGCGGGGGGGGCACAGATACGCAGTATTTT	CASSDSPSGGGTDTQYF
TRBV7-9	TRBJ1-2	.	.	TGTGCCAGCAGCTTTGGGGGGGACTATGGCTACACCTTC	CASSFGGDYGYTF
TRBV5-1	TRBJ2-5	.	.	TGCGCCAGCAGCTTGGTGCAGGGGCTTGGGGAGACCCAGTACTTC	CASSLVQGLGETQYF
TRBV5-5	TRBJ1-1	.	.	TGTGCCAGCAGCTGGGGGCTCTACACTGAAGCTTTCTTT	CASSWGLYTEAFF
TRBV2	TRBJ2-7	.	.	TGTGCCAGCAGTGCGGAGGGATACATCTACGAGCAGTACTTC	CASSAEGYIYEQYF
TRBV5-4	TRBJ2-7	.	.	TGTGCCAGCAGCACCGGGACTCTTCCCTCCTACGAGCAGTACTTC	CASSTGTLPSYEQYF
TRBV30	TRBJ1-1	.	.	TGTGCCTGGAGTGGGTTAGGGCCCGGGGGAGCTTTCTTT	CAWSGLGPGGAFF
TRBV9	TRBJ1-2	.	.	TGTGCCAGCAGCCTCGGAGGGGGGGACTATGGCTACACCTTC	CASSLGGGDYGYTF
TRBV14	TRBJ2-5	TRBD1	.	TGTGCCAGCAGCCTGAGGACAGGGGGGGAAGAGACCCAGTACTTC	CASSLRTGGEETQYF
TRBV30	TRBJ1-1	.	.	TGTGCCTGGAGTGTACACAGAATGAACACTGAAGCTTTCTTT	CAWSVHRMNTEAFF
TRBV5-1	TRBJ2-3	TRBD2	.	TGCGCCAGCAGTGCAGCTAGCGGGGGTACTGGAATGCAGTATTTT	CASSAASGGTGMQYF
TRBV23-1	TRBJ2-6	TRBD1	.	TGCGCCAGCAGTCAAGCGGGACAGGGGATCTCTGGGGCCAACGTCCTGACTTTC	CASSQAGQGISGANVLTF
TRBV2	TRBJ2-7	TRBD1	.	TGTGCCAGCAGACTGGGGACAGGGGCCGAAAACGAGCAGTACTTC	CASRLGTGAENEQYF
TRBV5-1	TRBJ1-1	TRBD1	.	TGCGCCAGCAGCCTGACAGGGATCTCGAACACTGAAGCTTTCTTT	CASSLTGISNTEAFF
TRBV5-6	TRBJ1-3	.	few	TGTGCCAGCTCCCTCTGGGGGCAGGGAGGGAGAAACACCATATATTTT	CASSLWGQGGRNTIYF
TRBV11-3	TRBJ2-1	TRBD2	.	TGTGCCAGCAGCTTAACTAGCGGGGGTAACAATGAGCAGTTCTTC	CASSLTSGGNNEQFF
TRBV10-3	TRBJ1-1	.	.	TGTGCCATCAGTGAGTCCGAACGTTCTCGGAGGGAAGCTTTCTTT	CAISESERSRREAFF
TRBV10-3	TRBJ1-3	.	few	TGTGCCATCAGTGAGCAACAGGTCAACTCTGGAAACACCATATATTTT	CAISEQQVNSGNTIYF
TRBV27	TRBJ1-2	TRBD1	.	TGTGCCAGCAGGAAGACAGGGGTCTATGGCTACACCTTC	CASRKTGVYGYTF
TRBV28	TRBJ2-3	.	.	TGTGCCAGCAGTTATCCTACCCCCGGGACTCACGCTCCAGATACGCAGTATTTT	CASSYPTPGTHAPDTQYF
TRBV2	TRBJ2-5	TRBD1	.	TGTGCCAGCAGTGGCCGGGACAGTCAAGAGACCCAGTACTTC	CASSGRDSQETQYF
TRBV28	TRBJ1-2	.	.	TGTGCCAGCAGTTTCCGGGGGTTCTATGGCTACACCTTC	CASSFRGFYGYTF
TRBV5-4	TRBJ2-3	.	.	TGTGCCAGCAGCCCCCAGGTGGATCTGGATACGCAGTATTTT	CASSPQVDLDTQYF
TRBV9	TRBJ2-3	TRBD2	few	TGTGCCAGCAGCGTAGCAGCGGGGGGGTCCACAGATACGCAGTATTTT	CASSVAAGGSTDTQYF
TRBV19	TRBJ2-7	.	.	TGTGCCAGTAGTACGAACCTCCGACTAGTAAATTGGAACGAGCAGTACTTC	CASSTNLRLVNWNEQYF
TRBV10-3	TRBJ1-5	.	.	TGTGCCATCAGTGACAGGGTCAATCAGCCCCAGCATTTT	CAISDRVNQPQHF
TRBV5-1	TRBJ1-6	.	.	TGCGCCAGCAGCTTGGGACAGTTTAATTCACCCCTCCACTTT	CASSLGQFNSPLHF
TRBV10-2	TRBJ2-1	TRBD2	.	TGCGCCAGCAGAGGAGCGGGGCCTTACAATGAGCAGTTCTTC	CASRGAGPYNEQFF
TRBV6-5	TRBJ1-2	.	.	TGTGTCAGCAGCAGGGGATGGACTAACTATGGCTACACCTTC	CVSSRGWTNYGYTF
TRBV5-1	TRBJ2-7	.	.	TGCGCCAGCAGCATTCGGACAGACTACGAGCAGTACTTC	CASSIRTDYEQYF
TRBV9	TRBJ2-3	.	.	TGTGCCAGCAGCGTCGCGGGGGCTAGCACAGATACGCAGTATTTT	CASSVAGASTDTQYF